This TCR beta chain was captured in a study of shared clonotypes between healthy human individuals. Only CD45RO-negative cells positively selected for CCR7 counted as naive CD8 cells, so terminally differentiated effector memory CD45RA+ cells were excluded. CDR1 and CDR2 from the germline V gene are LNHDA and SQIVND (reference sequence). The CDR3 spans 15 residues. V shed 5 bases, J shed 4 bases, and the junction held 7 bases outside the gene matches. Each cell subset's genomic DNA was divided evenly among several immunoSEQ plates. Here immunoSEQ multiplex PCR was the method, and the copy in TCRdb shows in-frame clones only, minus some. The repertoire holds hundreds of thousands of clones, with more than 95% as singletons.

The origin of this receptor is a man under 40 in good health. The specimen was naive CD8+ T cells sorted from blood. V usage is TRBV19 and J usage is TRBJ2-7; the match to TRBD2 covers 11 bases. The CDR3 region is CASSPLAGGLYEQYF. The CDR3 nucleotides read TGTGCCAGTAGTCCCCTAGCGGGAGGTCTGTACGAGCAGTACTTC.